These 15 T cell receptor beta chains were sequenced from one sample in a study of blood T cell repertoires in COVID-19. TCRdb's copy holds only in-frame clones and misses some; the assay was immunoSEQ multiplex PCR. The sample yields fewer than 200,000 clones, approximately 90% seen once. Specimen: peripheral blood. Every receptor here comes from a man aged 25-45 years with COVID-19, enrolled during active disease.

This clone was observed a handful of times. The chain joins TRBV20-1 to TRBJ1-5; D unresolved. The CDR3 spans 13 residues. V lost 3 bases, J lost 7 bases, and 13 bases lay in between. The germline V gene has CDR1 DFQATT and CDR2 SNEGSKA (reference sequence). CDR3 region: CSASYGYYQPQHF. In nucleotides, the CDR3 is TGCAGTGCTAGTTATGGTTACTACCAGCCCCAGCATTTT.

The chain links TRBV6-5 to TRBJ2-7; D is unclear. The length of the CDR3 is 11 residues. The germline V and J ends were trimmed by 6 bases and 3 bases, with 6 bases remaining between them. Per germline, CDR1 MNHEY and CDR2 SVGAGI. The CDR3 coding sequence is TGTGCCAGCAGCAACAGCTACGAGCAGTACTTC. Amino acid sequence: CASSNSYEQYF.

J is TRBJ1-4 and V is TRBV4-3; the match to TRBD1 covers 7 bases. This CDR3 has 17 amino acids. V trimming: 0 bases; J trimming: 4 bases; junction bases outside the gene matches: 8. The germline gives CDR1 LGHNA, CDR2 YSLEER. CDR3 amino acids: CASSQEDRPGGNEKLFF. As DNA, the CDR3 is TGCGCCAGCAGCCAAGAGGACAGGCCCGGCGGTAATGAAAAACTGTTTTTT.

This clone was observed a few times. J is TRBJ1-4 and V is TRBV2; D may be TRBD1 (6 bases). CDR3 length equals 14 residues. The V end was cut by 5 bases, the J end by 13 bases, with 20 bases between. CDR1 and CDR2 from the germline V gene are SNHLY and FYNNEI. Here the CDR3 reads CASSLGAAGSGLFF. CDR3 in DNA: TGTGCCAGCAGTCTGGGGGCAGCCGGTAGTGGACTGTTTTTT.

This clone turned up a few times. V is TRBV10-3 and J is TRBJ1-1, with 8 bases fitting TRBD1. V shed 0 bases and J 5 bases; nucleotides not matched to a gene: 5. Germline CDR1 and CDR2: ENHRY and SYGVKD. This CDR3 has 15 amino acids. CDR3 region: CAISESTGDGTEAFF. As DNA, the CDR3 is TGTGCCATCAGTGAGTCGACAGGGGATGGAACTGAAGCTTTCTTT.

In its sample, this clone was seen once. This rearrangement joins TRBV11-2 to TRBJ2-5, with TRBD2 as a possible D gene (6 bases). The CDR3 has 14 amino acids. Germline V gene data show CDR1 as SGHAT and CDR2 as FQNNGV. The V end lost 5 bases, the J end lost 2 bases, and 12 bases lay between the germline ends. Here the CDR3 DNA reads TGTGCCAGCAGCCCGCTAGCGAGTCAAGAGACCCAGTACTTC. This encodes CASSPLASQETQYF.

The gene calls are TRBV5-5 and TRBJ2-2, with 11 bases fitting TRBD1. CDR1 SGHKS and CDR2 YYEKEE come from the germline V gene (reference sequence). The CDR3 has 15 residues. V shed 3 bases, J shed 5 bases, and the junction held 3 bases outside the gene matches. Here the CDR3 DNA reads TGTGCCAGCAGCTGGACAGGGGGCTCGACCGGGGAGCTGTTTTTT. It encodes CASSWTGGSTGELFF.

This clone was detected only once. The chain couples TRBV7-3 to TRBJ1-2; no reliable D call. The germline V and J ends were trimmed by 2 bases and 4 bases, with 11 bases remaining between them. From germline, CDR1 is SGHTA and CDR2 FQGTGA. The CDR3 length is 14 residues. Here the CDR3 DNA reads TGTGCCAGCAGCTTAGACCCAGGAGGCTATGGCTACACCTTC. Translating gives CASSLDPGGYGYTF.

CDR3 nucleotide sequence: TGTGCCAGCAGTCAAAGGGCGGGATCCTACGAGCAGTACTTC. It yields the protein CASSQRAGSYEQYF. The chain combines TRBV3-1 (or the pseudogene TRBV3-2) with TRBJ2-7, with D tentatively TRBD2 (6 bases). Trimming shortened V by 6 bases and J by 1 base, and 13 bases separated the two germline ends. CDR1 is LGHDT and CDR2 is YNNKEL in the germline V gene (reference sequence). This CDR3 has 14 residues.

V usage is TRBV24-1 and J usage is TRBJ1-5; weak D call: TRBD1 (6 bases). The V end was cut by 0 bases, the J end by 5 bases, with 16 bases between. CDR3 length: 17 residues. Germline CDR1 and CDR2: KGHDR and SFDVKD. The CDR3 region is CATSDLVGHLYDQPQHF. The CDR3 nucleotides read TGTGCCACCAGTGATTTGGTGGGACACCTCTACGATCAGCCCCAGCATTTT.

CDR3 in DNA: TGTGCTAGTGGTTTTACAGGGGCCCCTGGGGCCAACGTCCTGACTTTC. Encoded protein: CASGFTGAPGANVLTF. The chain joins TRBV12-5 to TRBJ2-6; 7 nucleotides line up with TRBD1. This CDR3 spans 16 amino acids. The V segment lost 3 bases and the J segment 2 bases; nucleotides outside the gene matches: 4. Germline lookup yields CDR1 LGHNT and CDR2 FRNRAP.

The V and J genes are TRBV28 and TRBJ2-5, with D possibly being TRBD1 (5 bases). The CDR3 spans 16 residues. V was shortened by 4 bases and J by 1 base, with 16 bases between the two germline ends. Per germline, CDR1 MDHEN and CDR2 SYDVKM. The CDR3 here is CASSYGHSLPQETQYF. Written as DNA, the CDR3 is TGTGCCAGCAGTTATGGACATTCACTGCCCCAAGAGACCCAGTACTTC.

This chain connects TRBV28 to TRBJ1-3; 9 nucleotides match TRBD1. The CDR3 totals 17 residues. Germline V gene sequence: CDR1 MDHEN, CDR2 SYDVKM. V lost 6 bases, J lost 0 bases, and 9 bases stayed unmatched. The CDR3 DNA follows: TGTGCCAGCAGCCCCAGGGGACAGGGTCTCTCTGGAAACACCATATATTTT. It is translated as CASSPRGQGLSGNTIYF.

The J gene is TRBJ2-1, the V gene TRBV19, with TRBD2 matching 8 bases. Germline V gives CDR1 LNHDA, CDR2 SQIVND (reference sequence). V shed 3 bases and J 7 bases; nucleotides not matched to a gene: 8. The CDR3 runs 15 residues. The DNA of the CDR3 is TGTGCCAGTAGTATCGTGCGGGGGGCCGGGAATGAGCAGTTCTTC. It codes for CASSIVRGAGNEQFF.

This chain joins TRBV5-8 and TRBJ2-1; 12 bases are a match to TRBD2. V shed 2 bases and J 8 bases; nucleotides not matched to a gene: 5. This CDR3 contains 15 residues. CDR1 and CDR2 from the germline V gene are SGHTS and YDEGEE. The chain's CDR3 is CASSLRLAGAYEQFF. The CDR3, as DNA: TGTGCCAGCAGCTTAAGACTAGCGGGGGCATATGAGCAGTTCTTC.